The entry below gives a single T cell receptor (beta chain) sequence along with its context. What it binds is unknown. PCR was performed using 60 Vbeta and 13 Jbeta primers. The repertoire was sequenced with immunoSEQ multiplex PCR; TCRdb's copy has only in-frame clones and lacks some. The sample shows 170,000 or so clones, around 84% of them seen only once. This sample stems from a study of cytomegalovirus exposure and HLA in healthy donors. General study points: Indistinguishability led to the exclusion of some V segments, TRBV6-2 and TRBV6-3 included. Researchers counted around 180 TCR beta chains as cytomegalovirus-associated. The likely explanation for a cluster of highly shared sequence variants was sequencing artifact. With later analysis, a missense DCLRE1C variant became linked to TCR beta V- and J-gene trimming.

Trimming pared 0 bases from V and 4 bases from J, leaving 20 bases between. The CDR3 sequence is 18 residues long. Germline V gives CDR1 SGHRS, CDR2 YFSETQ. The J gene is TRBJ1-5, the V gene TRBV5-1; perhaps TRBD1 as D (5 bases). The clonotype originates from a man aged 18 to 30 in good health and CMV-seronegative. Source material: PBMCs. The CDR3 protein is CASSLGAAAGTLNQPQHF. The CDR3, as DNA: TGCGCCAGCAGCTTGGGGGCCGCGGCGGGGACTCTTAATCAGCCCCAGCATTTT.